One sample yielded the 9 T cell receptor beta chains listed below, sequenced in a study of shared clonotypes between healthy human individuals. Data came from immunoSEQ multiplex PCR; TCRdb stores just in-frame clones and leaves some out. The sample shows approximately 1.4 million clones, approximately 98% of them seen only once. The sequenced material came from naive CD4+ T cells sorted from blood. Subset specified: CD45RA+ positively selected. These receptors were obtained from a man aged 30-40 years in good health.

The CDR3, as DNA: TGTGCCATCAGTGATGCCGCCAGGTTTCCCCAGCATTTT. Translated, it gives CAISDAARFPQHF. This chain uses TRBV10-3 with TRBJ1-5; no reliable D call. The CDR3 covers 13 residues. The V end was cut by 3 bases, the J end by 10 bases, with 13 bases between. Germline assignment: CDR1 ENHRY and CDR2 SYGVKD.

This chain joins TRBV9 and TRBJ1-2, with D unresolved. Germline-derived CDR1 and CDR2 are SGDLS and YYNGEE. V lost 0 bases and J lost 8, with 14 bases in between. The CDR3 contains 14 residues. CDR3 in DNA: TGTGCCAGCAGCGTAGGTAGCTCGGCTATGGGCTACACCTTC. This gives the protein CASSVGSSAMGYTF.

This chain links TRBV9 with TRBJ2-1; a weak D match, TRBD2 (5 bases). Trimming stripped 4 bases from V and 0 bases from J, with 11 bases between. The CDR3 contains 15 residues. CDR1 is SGDLS, CDR2 YYNGEE, per germline. Here the CDR3 DNA reads TGTGCCAGCAGCTTAGCGACGAGCTCCTACAATGAGCAGTTCTTC. Residues: CASSLATSSYNEQFF.

The chain uses TRBV11-2 and TRBJ2-7; maybe TRBD1 (6 bases). The CDR3 is 14 residues long. Germline loops: CDR1 SGHAT, CDR2 FQNNGV. V dropped 4 bases and J dropped 3 bases, with 13 bases sitting between them. CDR3: CASSSRQAGYEQYF. The CDR3, as DNA: TGTGCCAGCAGCTCAAGACAGGCTGGCTACGAGCAGTACTTC.

The rearrangement uses TRBV5-5 and TRBJ2-1; TRBD1 or TRBD2 may be the D gene (5 bases each). Germline assignment: CDR1 SGHKS and CDR2 YYEKEE (reference sequence). The length of the CDR3 is 15 residues. The V gene lost 4 bases and the J gene lost 9 bases, with 20 bases spanning the gap. The chain's CDR3 is CASSPRPWDGIEQFF. In nucleotides, the CDR3 is TGTGCCAGCAGCCCCAGGCCGTGGGACGGAATTGAGCAGTTCTTC.

The chain uses TRBV10-1 and TRBJ2-2, with unresolved D. Trimming stripped 4 bases from V and 2 bases from J, with 2 bases between. The CDR3 length is 12 residues. Germline CDR1 reads WNHNN; CDR2 reads SYGVQD (reference sequence). The CDR3 region has the DNA TGCGCCAGCAGTGCTAACACCGGGGAGCTGTTTTTT. Protein: CASSANTGELFF.

This clone is a singleton in its sample. The V gene is TRBV27, the J gene TRBJ2-3; 7 bases match TRBD2. Germline V lookup: CDR1 MNHEY, CDR2 SMNVEV (reference sequence). The CDR3 length is 16 residues. V gave up 2 bases and J gave up 0 bases; unmatched junction bases: 5. The CDR3, as DNA: TGTGCCAGCAGTTTACTAGCGGTCTATAGCACAGATACGCAGTATTTT. Translated: CASSLLAVYSTDTQYF.

On this clone itself: This sample includes further DNA sequences coding for the same CDR3. This chain connects TRBV5-4 to TRBJ1-4, with 9 bases lining up with TRBD1. V was pared by 4 bases and J by 5 bases, with 6 bases of the junction left unmatched. Germline V gene lookup returns CDR1 SGHNT and CDR2 YYREEE (reference sequence). The CDR3 has 15 residues. The CDR3 nucleotides are TGTGCCAGCAGCCTCGGGGGACAGGGAAATGAAAAACTGTTTTTT. It encodes CASSLGGQGNEKLFF.

V is TRBV2 and J is TRBJ2-2; D is unclear. Trimming pared 4 bases from V and 0 bases from J, leaving 12 bases between. CDR1 is SNHLY and CDR2 is FYNNEI in the germline V gene. This CDR3 region has 16 residues. The CDR3 here is CASSALTGANTGELFF. Here the CDR3 DNA reads TGTGCCAGCAGTGCTCTTACGGGTGCGAACACCGGGGAGCTGTTTTTT. Using reference TRBV2 and TRBJ2-2 for the parts outside the CDR3, the full variable domain is EPEVTQTPSHQVTQMGQEVILRCVPISNHLYFYWYRQILGQKVEFLVSFYNNEISEKSEIFDDQFSVERPDGSNFTLKIRSTKLEDSAMYFCASSALTGANTGELFFGEGSRLTVL.